This is a list of T cell receptor beta chains from one sample in a study of preoperative IRX-2 immunotherapy in early breast cancer. This table comes from immunoSEQ multiplex PCR, and its TCRdb copy is limited to in-frame clones, with some not included. The table lists a few thousand clones, 75% to 90% of them singletons. The sample consisted of tumor tissue, taken before IRX-2 immunotherapy. The receptors were sampled from a human donor with breast cancer. CDR3s include the opening cysteine and the closing phenylalanine or tryptophan. The D gene is left open where the match is weak. A row's size may be missing; if present it is once, few, many or a size class.

D	size	V	J	DNA	CDR3
TRBD1	NA	TRBV6-8	TRBJ2-1	TGTGCCAGCTCCGAGGGGGCGTCCTACAATGAGCAGTTCTTC	CASSEGASYNEQFF
NA	NA	TRBV25-1	TRBJ1-3	TGTGCCAGCAGTCTCAGAACATCGACAGGAGCCGGAAACACCATATATTTT	CASSLRTSTGAGNTIYF
NA	NA	TRBV11-3	TRBJ1-4	TGTGCCAGCAGCTGGGCGGCGGACAATGAAAAACTGTTTTTT	CASSWAADNEKLFF
NA	NA	TRBV22-1	TRBJ1-1	TGTGCCAGCAGTTTACACGGCAGCCCCGTTACTGAAGCTTTCTTT	CASSLHGSPVTEAFF
NA	NA	TRBV12-2	TRBJ2-1	TGTGCCGGAACAGGTGGGAGGACGGAGTACAATGAGCAGTTCTTC	CAGTGGRTEYNEQFF
TRBD2	NA	TRBV7-4	TRBJ2-5	TGTGCCAGCAGCTCAAGGAGCGGGATTGTAGAGACCCAGTACTTC	CASSSRSGIVETQYF
NA	NA	TRBV7-1	TRBJ1-2	TGTGCCAGCAGTATTCAGGGGAGGTATGGCTACACCTTC	CASSIQGRYGYTF
NA	once	TRBV11-3	TRBJ1-2	TGTGCCAGCAGCCCTGAGGTGGCCACCTATGGCTACACCTTC	CASSPEVATYGYTF
TRBD2	once	TRBV19	TRBJ2-2	TGTGCCAGTAGCGGACTAGCCTTAGACACCGGGGAGCTGTTTTTT	CASSGLALDTGELFF
NA	NA	TRBV5-1	TRBJ2-2	TGCGCCAGCAGCTTGGTACAGGGGAACACCGGGGAGCTGTTTTTT	CASSLVQGNTGELFF
NA	few	TRBV11-3	TRBJ2-7	TGTGCCAGCAGCCCCCGGGACTTCCCTTACTCCAGGGGGTACGAGCAGTACTTC	CASSPRDFPYSRGYEQYF
NA	NA	TRBV30	TRBJ2-3	TGTGCCTATAGTCGGCCAGATACGCAGTATTTT	CAYSRPDTQYF
NA	NA	TRBV6-8	TRBJ2-1	TGTGCCAGCACCCACTCCCCAAACAATGAGCAGTTCTTC	CASTHSPNNEQFF
NA	once	TRBV19	TRBJ1-6	TGTGCCAGTAGTATTTCCGCAGGCAAAAATTCACCCCTCCACTTT	CASSISAGKNSPLHF
NA	few	TRBV6-8	TRBJ2-3	TGTGCCAGCGGAGGAGATTTTAGAGATACGCAGTATTTT	CASGGDFRDTQYF
NA	few	TRBV23-1	TRBJ2-1	TGCGCCAGCAGCCAAGTAAGCGACCCTACGCACAATGAGCAGTTCTTC	CASSQVSDPTHNEQFF
TRBD1	NA	TRBV28	TRBJ1-5	TGTGCCAGCAGCTACCGACAGGGCGGCCAGCCCCAGCATTTT	CASSYRQGGQPQHF
NA	NA	TRBV19	TRBJ2-2	TGTGCCAGTAGTCCCAAATATCCTCGGGAGCTGTTTTTT	CASSPKYPRELFF
NA	NA	TRBV11-3	TRBJ1-4	TGTGCCAGCAGCTTGGGAGGGCTTGATGAAAAACTGTTTTTT	CASSLGGLDEKLFF
NA	NA	TRBV30	TRBJ1-5	TGTGCCTGGAGGAGGGATAGCAATCAGCCCCAGCATTTT	CAWRRDSNQPQHF
TRBD2	once	TRBV7-7	TRBJ2-7	TGTGCCAGCAGCCCAAGGACTAGCGGGAGTTCCGAGCAGTACTTC	CASSPRTSGSSEQYF
TRBD1	NA	TRBV6-8	TRBJ2-7	TGTGCCAGCAGTTGGGGACAGGGTGGGTACGAGCAGTACTTC	CASSWGQGGYEQYF
NA	NA	TRBV4-1	TRBJ1-2	TGCGCCAGCAGCCAAGCTTACGGCAAATATTATGGCTACACCTTC	CASSQAYGKYYGYTF
NA	NA	TRBV6-8	TRBJ1-2	TGTGCCAGCTTGCCTGACCCGTGGGATGGCTACACCTTC	CASLPDPWDGYTF
NA	NA	TRBV6-8	TRBJ1-1	TGTGCCAGCGACCCCGAGGGGGACACTGAAGCTTTCTTT	CASDPEGDTEAFF
NA	NA	TRBV6-8	TRBJ1-1	TGTGCCAGCAGTATAAATTTTCAAAGCACTGAAGCTTTCTTT	CASSINFQSTEAFF
TRBD2	NA	TRBV19	TRBJ2-5	TGTGCCAGTAGTATGCGGGCGGGAGGTAAAGAGACCCAGTACTTC	CASSMRAGGKETQYF
NA	NA	TRBV28	TRBJ2-1	TGTGCCAGCGGGCTAGCCTACAATGAGCAGTTCTTC	CASGLAYNEQFF
NA	few	TRBV10-3	TRBJ1-2	TGTGCCATCAGTGAGGCGGGGGCGAACTATGGCTACACCTTC	CAISEAGANYGYTF
NA	NA	TRBV19	TRBJ2-7	TGTGCCAGTAACCGCGGGGTTGGGTACTCAGGGGTGACCTCCTACGAGCAGTACTTC	CASNRGVGYSGVTSYEQYF
NA	NA	TRBV19	TRBJ1-1	TGTGCCAGTAGGGCCTACAGGGCCCGGAACACTGAAGCTTTCTTT	CASRAYRARNTEAFF
TRBD1	large	TRBV11-3	TRBJ2-5	TGTGCCAGCAGCTCCACAGGGGGCTCGGGAGAGACCCAGTACTTC	CASSSTGGSGETQYF
NA	NA	TRBV6-8	TRBJ1-2	TGTGCCACCGGTGCCGGGACGACCTTTTGGTACACCTTC	CATGAGTTFWYTF
TRBD1	NA	TRBV6-8	TRBJ2-7	TGTGCCAGCAGTTACTCGAACAGGGGTTCCTACGAGCAGTACTTC	CASSYSNRGSYEQYF
TRBD1	NA	TRBV15	TRBJ2-2	TGTGCCACCAGCCACTATGGGACAGGGAGCCCCGGGGAGCTGTTTTTT	CATSHYGTGSPGELFF
TRBD1	NA	TRBV6-8	TRBJ1-1	TGTGCCAGCAGACCCGACAGGGCCCCTGTGAACACTGAAGCTTTCTTT	CASRPDRAPVNTEAFF
TRBD1	NA	TRBV11-3	TRBJ1-1	TGTGCCAGCAGCTTAAACAGGGGACGGACTGAAGCTTTCTTT	CASSLNRGRTEAFF
NA	NA	TRBV6-8	TRBJ2-3	TGTGCCAGCAGCCCCAGGGCAGATACGCAGTATTTT	CASSPRADTQYF
NA	NA	TRBV14	TRBJ2-1	TGTGCCAGCAGCCAAGTGAGTTATCGTGAGCAGTTCTTC	CASSQVSYREQFF
NA	NA	TRBV30	TRBJ1-4	TGTGCCTGGAGCCAGGGTAGTAATGAAAAACTGTTTTTT	CAWSQGSNEKLFF
NA	NA	TRBV19	TRBJ1-4	TGTGCCAGTAGTGAGCTGGGTGAAAAACTGTTTTTT	CASSELGEKLFF
TRBD2	NA	TRBV5-1	TRBJ2-7	TGCGCCAGCAGCTTGGTGCTAGCGGGATCGTACGAGCAGTACTTC	CASSLVLAGSYEQYF
NA	few	TRBV11-3	TRBJ2-2	TGTGCCAGCAGCGGCGAGCCGGGGTTGGTGGGAGGTCCTGGCGGGGAGCTGTTTTTT	CASSGEPGLVGGPGGELFF
NA	NA	TRBV11-3	TRBJ2-4	TGTGCCAGCAGCTGGTCGGGGGGCGATGTCGTCAAAAACATTCAGTACTTC	CASSWSGGDVVKNIQYF
TRBD1	NA	TRBV7-7	TRBJ1-2	TGTGCCAGCAGCTTAAACCCGACAGGGGCTGCGGGGGGCTACACCTTC	CASSLNPTGAAGGYTF
NA	NA	TRBV2	TRBJ2-3	TGTGCCAGCAGTGTTGACTTTACAGATACGCAGTATTTT	CASSVDFTDTQYF
NA	NA	TRBV6-1	TRBJ2-7	TGTGCCAGCAGTGAAGGCCCCCAGGGATTCCTCTACGAGCAGTACTTC	CASSEGPQGFLYEQYF
NA	NA	TRBV28	TRBJ1-5	TGTGCCAGCAGTTGGGACAAGGGGCAGCCCCAGCATTTT	CASSWDKGQPQHF
TRBD1	NA	TRBV6-8	TRBJ1-1	TGTGCCAGCAGTTCCCGGGACAGGGCGGGCACTGAAGCTTTCTTT	CASSSRDRAGTEAFF
NA	NA	TRBV12-5	TRBJ2-2	TGTGCCAGCCACGTTTACGCGAACACCGGGGAGCTGTTTTTT	CASHVYANTGELFF
NA	NA	TRBV6-8	TRBJ1-1	TGTGCCAGCAGCCCGGGGAACACTGAAGCTTTCTTT	CASSPGNTEAFF
NA	NA	TRBV19	TRBJ1-1	TGTGCAGCAAGGGGCTTAGGCACTGAAGCTTTCTTT	CAARGLGTEAFF
NA	NA	TRBV15	TRBJ1-3	TGTGCCACCAGCAGAGGGACCAACCAAGGTAGAAACACCATATATTTT	CATSRGTNQGRNTIYF
TRBD2	once	TRBV11-3	TRBJ2-5	TGTGCCAGCAGCTTTGGACTAGCGGGGGAGACCCAGTACTTC	CASSFGLAGETQYF
NA	NA	TRBV4-1	TRBJ1-4	TGCGCCAGCAGCCAACGGGGCGACACAGATAATGAAAAACTGTTTTTT	CASSQRGDTDNEKLFF
NA	few	TRBV11-3	TRBJ1-5	TGTGCCAGCAGCTCAACAGCGGCAGGCAATCAGCCCCAGCATTTT	CASSSTAAGNQPQHF
TRBD2	few	TRBV11-3	TRBJ2-3	TGTGCCAGCAGCCCTAGCGGGACAAGCACAGATACGCAGTATTTT	CASSPSGTSTDTQYF
TRBD1	NA	TRBV6-8	TRBJ1-2	TGTGCCAGCAGTTACCGCAGGGGGCAGGGTGGCTACACCTTC	CASSYRRGQGGYTF
TRBD2	NA	TRBV11-3	TRBJ2-1	TGTGCCAGCAGCTTATTCGCGGGAGGGGGGAGCAATGAGCAGTTCTTC	CASSLFAGGGSNEQFF
NA	NA	TRBV6-8	TRBJ2-1	TGTGCCAGCAGTCCGGATTACGGGGAGCAGTTCTTC	CASSPDYGEQFF